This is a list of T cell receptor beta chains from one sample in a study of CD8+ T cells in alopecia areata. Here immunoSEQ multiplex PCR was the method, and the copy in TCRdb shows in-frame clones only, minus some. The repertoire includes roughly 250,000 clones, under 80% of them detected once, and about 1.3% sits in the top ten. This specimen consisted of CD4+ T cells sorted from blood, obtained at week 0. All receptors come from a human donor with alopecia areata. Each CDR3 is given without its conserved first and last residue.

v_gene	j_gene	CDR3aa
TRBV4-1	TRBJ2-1	ASSQAREQF
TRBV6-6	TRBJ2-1	ATTPTSGPYNEQF
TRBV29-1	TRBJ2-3	SVEGSIDTQY
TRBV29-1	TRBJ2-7	SVVSGWGEQY
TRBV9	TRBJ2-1	ASSAGTGLYNEQF
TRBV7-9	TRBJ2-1	ASHPGRGRYNEQF
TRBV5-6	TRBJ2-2	ASSRGLNGELF
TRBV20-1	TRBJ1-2	SARVPYGYT
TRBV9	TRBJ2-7	ASSVRTGEEQY
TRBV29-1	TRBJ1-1	SVVVTQLNTEAF
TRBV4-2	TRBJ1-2	ASSQEDRAHGYT
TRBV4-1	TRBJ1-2	ASTTTGGTYGYT
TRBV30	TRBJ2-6	AWSNTGSGANVLT
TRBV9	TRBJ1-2	ASSVDTGGSYGYT
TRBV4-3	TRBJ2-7	ASSLGLASSSYEQY
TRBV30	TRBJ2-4	AWRDLAKNIQY
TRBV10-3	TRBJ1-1	AISEGDTEAF
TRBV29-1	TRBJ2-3	SVEGRVGTQY
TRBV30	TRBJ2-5	ASPAPGETQY
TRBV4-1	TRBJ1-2	ASSPRAQGNYGYT
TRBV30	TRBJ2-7	AWSVQLQKQY
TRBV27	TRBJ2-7	ASSPRRDGYEQY
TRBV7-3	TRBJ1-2	ASSPDGRFYGYT
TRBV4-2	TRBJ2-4	ASSAQASGGGGIQY
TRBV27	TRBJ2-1	ASSLRGLTYNEQF
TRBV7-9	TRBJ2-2	ASSIPQGTGELF
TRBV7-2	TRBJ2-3	ASSRRSGGLNTQY
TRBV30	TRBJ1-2	AWSGTRDGYT
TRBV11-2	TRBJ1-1	ASSSFRGDTEAF